Presented here are 20 T cell receptor beta chains from one specimen sequenced in a study of PD-1 blockade in mismatch repair-deficient tumors. Only in-frame clones appear in the TCRdb table, and some are missing; sequencing was by immunoSEQ multiplex PCR. The sample yields 30,000 to 45,000 clones, 65% to 85% seen once. The sample was PBMCs, taken about 40 weeks after starting pembrolizumab. These receptors all stem from an adult with mismatch repair-deficient cancer.

The chain recombines TRBV5-6 with TRBJ2-2; no reliable D call. Germline CDR1 is SGHDT and CDR2 is YYEEEE. CDR3 size: 14 residues. The ends were cut back, 1 base at V and 2 bases at J, with 6 bases in the middle. CDR3: CASSLYGNTGELFF. Written as DNA, the CDR3 is TGTGCCAGCAGCTTGTACGGTAACACCGGGGAGCTGTTTTTT.

The CDR3 DNA sequence: TGTGCCTCAACAGGGGAAGGCAATCAGCCCCAGCATTTT. As protein: CASTGEGNQPQHF. The J gene is TRBJ1-5, the V gene TRBV2; TRBD1 aligns across 7 bases. Germline loops: CDR1 SNHLY, CDR2 FYNNEI. This CDR3 has 13 amino acids. V lost 11 bases and J lost 2; bases outside the gene matches: 6.

The chain employs TRBV6-1 and TRBJ1-4; TRBD1 might be the D (5 bases). The germline V gene has CDR1 MNHNS and CDR2 SASEGT. The germline V and J ends were trimmed by 2 bases and 0 bases, with 10 bases remaining between them. This CDR3 region has 16 residues. The CDR3 region is CASSERAGATNEKLFF. For the CDR3, the DNA is TGTGCCAGCAGTGAAAGGGCGGGGGCAACTAATGAAAAACTGTTTTTT.

The rearrangement uses TRBV11-2 and TRBJ2-2; no clear D. CDR1 and CDR2 (germline): SGHAT, FQNNGV. The CDR3 consists of 13 residues. Trimming took 3 bases from V and 0 from J, leaving 2 bases between them. The CDR3 DNA sequence: TGTGCCAGCAGCTTCACGAACACCGGGGAGCTGTTTTTT. Amino acid sequence: CASSFTNTGELFF. Drawing the rest from reference TRBV11-2 and TRBJ2-2, the complete variable domain is EAGVAQSPRYKIIEKRQSVAFWCNPISGHATLYWYQQILGQGPKLLIQFQNNGVVDDSQLPKDRFSAERLKGVDSTLKIQPAKLEDSAVYLCASSFTNTGELFFGEGSRLTVL.

This clone was found a few times. CDR3 residues: CASSQDPGASEQYF. CDR3 in DNA: TGCGCCAGCAGCCAAGACCCAGGGGCTTCCGAGCAGTACTTC. The gene calls are TRBV4-1 and TRBJ2-7; TRBD1 is a possible D gene (6 bases). CDR1 and CDR2 (germline): MGHRA, YSYEKL. V lost 0 bases and J lost 6, with 12 bases in between. This CDR3 has 14 amino acids.

The chain links TRBV5-6 to TRBJ1-2; 7 bases are shared with TRBD1. The V gene's germline CDR1 is SGHDT and CDR2 YYEEEE. This CDR3 is built from 14 residues. Losses at the gene ends were 2 bases for V and 4 bases for J; bases not matched to a gene: 5. CDR3 DNA sequence: TGTGCCAGCAGCTTCGGGACAGAACCCTATGGCTACACCTTC. Its protein is CASSFGTEPYGYTF.

V usage is TRBV27 and J usage is TRBJ2-7; 8 nucleotides line up with TRBD1. The V gene end was trimmed by 3 bases and the J gene end by 3 bases; junction bases not matched to a gene: 1. The length of the CDR3 is 13 residues. Per germline, CDR1 MNHEY and CDR2 SMNVEV (reference sequence). The CDR3 reads CASSFGQGYEQYF. CDR3 nucleotides: TGTGCCAGCAGTTTCGGACAGGGCTACGAGCAGTACTTC.

The rearrangement links TRBV5-1 to TRBJ2-1; TRBD2 might be the D (6 bases). Germline CDR1 is SGHRS and CDR2 is YFSETQ. Trimming pared 4 bases from V and 6 bases from J, leaving 17 bases between. The CDR3 length is 15 residues. CDR3 nucleotide sequence: TGCGCCAGCAGCCGCGGGGCTGGGCCCTTCAATGAGCAGTTCTTC. As protein: CASSRGAGPFNEQFF.

The V gene is TRBV19, the J gene TRBJ2-5; TRBD2 agrees at 9 bases. Germline V lookup: CDR1 LNHDA, CDR2 SQIVND (reference sequence). J gave up 3 bases and V 6 bases, and 8 bases lay outside the gene matches. CDR3 length: 15 amino acids. CDR3 protein: CASSRRLAGEETQYF. The CDR3 nucleotides read TGTGCCAGTAGCCGCCGGTTAGCGGGAGAAGAGACCCAGTACTTC.

V is TRBV20-1 and J is TRBJ2-7; no definite D call. The CDR3 runs to 10 residues. Trimming took off 6 bases at V and 0 bases at J, with 3 bases between the two ends. From germline, CDR1 is DFQATT and CDR2 SNEGSKA (reference sequence). The DNA for the CDR3 is TGCAGTGCCGGCTCCTACGAGCAGTACTTC. It is translated as CSAGSYEQYF.

The V and J genes are TRBV5-1 and TRBJ1-4; 8 bases align to TRBD1. V trimming: 4 bases; J trimming: 0 bases; junction bases outside the gene matches: 5. CDR1 and CDR2 (germline): SGHRS, YFSETQ. The CDR3 sequence is 16 residues long. DNA of the CDR3: TGCGCCAGCAGCCTACAGGGGGACGCAACTAATGAAAAACTGTTTTTT. It encodes CASSLQGDATNEKLFF.

The chain carries TRBV5-4 and TRBJ1-4; weak D call: TRBD1 (5 bases). CDR1 and CDR2 (germline): SGHNT, YYREEE (reference sequence). CDR3 length equals 15 residues. Trimming pared 3 bases from V and 5 bases from J, leaving 14 bases between. DNA for the CDR3: TGTGCCAGCAGCTCCGGCAGGACACGGAATGAAAAACTGTTTTTT. Amino acids: CASSSGRTRNEKLFF.

In DNA, the CDR3 is TGTGCCAGCAGTCCTACTAGCGGACCCCCCACAGATACGCAGTATTTT. Amino acids: CASSPTSGPPTDTQYF. This chain links TRBV27 with TRBJ2-3, with 8 nucleotides matching TRBD2. This CDR3 is 16 amino acids long. V shed 5 bases, J shed 2 bases, and the junction held 9 bases outside the gene matches. Germline V lookup: CDR1 MNHEY, CDR2 SMNVEV (reference sequence).

The rearrangement uses TRBV6-4 and TRBJ2-2; tentative D call: TRBD1 (5 bases). The germline gives CDR1 MRHNA, CDR2 SNTAGT. The CDR3 has 14 amino acids. V dropped 5 bases and J dropped 2 bases, with 9 bases sitting between them. The CDR3 loop reads CASSRTLNTGELFF. CDR3 nucleotides: TGTGCCAGCAGTAGGACATTAAACACCGGGGAGCTGTTTTTT.

The chain links TRBV28 to TRBJ2-5; 9 bases agree with TRBD1. CDR3 size: 13 residues. Germline V gene data show CDR1 as MDHEN and CDR2 as SYDVKM. Unmatched junction bases numbered 3, after V lost 5 bases and J lost 5 bases. In DNA form, the CDR3 reads TGTGCCAGCAGTCACAGGGGGCGGGAGACCCAGTACTTC. Amino acid sequence: CASSHRGRETQYF. Using reference TRBV28 and TRBJ2-5 for the parts outside the CDR3, the full variable domain is DVKVTQSSRYLVKRTGEKVFLECVQDMDHENMFWYRQDPGLGLRLIYFSYDVKMKEKGDIPEGYSVSREKKERFSLILESASTNQTSMYLCASSHRGRETQYFGPGTRLLVL.

The V gene is TRBV4-1, the J gene TRBJ2-5, with D possibly matching TRBD1 (6 bases). CDR3 length: 16 amino acids. V dropped 1 base and J dropped 4 bases, with 16 bases sitting between them. The germline gives CDR1 MGHRA, CDR2 YSYEKL. The CDR3 reads CASSQVWERGRETQYF. The CDR3 DNA is TGCGCCAGCAGCCAAGTATGGGAGAGGGGGAGAGAGACCCAGTACTTC.

The count of this clone is one. The chain has TRBV5-8 and TRBJ2-3; 8 bases are shared with TRBD2. V was pared by 5 bases and J by 3 bases, with 11 bases of the junction left unmatched. Germline V gene data show CDR1 as SGHTS and CDR2 as YDEGEE. The CDR3 covers 16 residues. CDR3 bases: TGTGCCAGCAGTCAAGAAGCGGGAGTTGGTACAGATACGCAGTATTTT. It specifies CASSQEAGVGTDTQYF.

V is TRBV28 and J is TRBJ2-7; D possibly corresponds to TRBD2 (6 bases). The germline gives CDR1 MDHEN, CDR2 SYDVKM. The CDR3 extends over 16 amino acids. With 4 bases removed from V and 6 bases from J, the gap between germline ends came to 22 bases. CDR3 in amino acids: CASSSHYGGAVTEQYF. For the CDR3, the DNA is TGTGCCAGCAGTTCCCATTACGGAGGGGCAGTGACCGAGCAGTACTTC. The whole variable domain, remainder taken from reference TRBV28 and TRBJ2-7, is DVKVTQSSRYLVKRTGEKVFLECVQDMDHENMFWYRQDPGLGLRLIYFSYDVKMKEKGDIPEGYSVSREKKERFSLILESASTNQTSMYLCASSSHYGGAVTEQYFGPGTRLTVT.

This sequence joins TRBV19 and TRBJ1-1, with unresolved D. The CDR3 is 14 amino acids. CDR1 is LNHDA and CDR2 is SQIVND in the germline V gene (reference sequence). V was clipped by 7 bases and J by 0 bases, with 12 bases between them. CDR3 sequence: CASKSGILNTEAFF. For the CDR3, the DNA is TGTGCCAGTAAGTCGGGAATATTGAACACTGAAGCTTTCTTT.

V usage is TRBV7-2 and J usage is TRBJ1-4; 7 nucleotides align to TRBD1. V lost 5 bases, J lost 5 bases, and 8 bases stayed unmatched. The germline CDR1 and CDR2 sequences are SGHTA and FQGNSA. This CDR3 spans 15 amino acids. The DNA for the CDR3 is TGTGCCAGCAGCCCTCGACAGGGCCGAAATGAAAAACTGTTTTTT. Encoded protein: CASSPRQGRNEKLFF.